Below, 32 T cell receptor beta chains from the same sample are listed, as sequenced in a study of persistence of HIV-infected CD4 T cells. No antigens are known for them. Overlapping HIV-1 Gag 15-mer peptides at around 0.91 ug per peptide per mL were used. Sorted nonresponding memory CD4+ T cells were CD40L-negative, CD69-negative, CD45RO-high. The libraries were made with immunoSEQ version 4 in survey mode. Some clones are missing from TCRdb's copy, which holds only in-frame ones; the method was immunoSEQ multiplex PCR. The sample has about 35,000 clones, under 90% seen once. The sample here was cultured CD4+ T cells from PBMCs, taken from a patient who received antiretroviral therapy. The origin of the receptors is an adult with HIV. The donor label of this sample is uncertain.

This chain connects TRBV5-1 to TRBJ2-3; D may be TRBD2 (7 bases). Trimming cost V 0 bases and J 2 bases, with 16 bases left between them. Germline-derived CDR1 and CDR2 are SGHRS and YFSETQ. The CDR3 sequence is 17 residues long. DNA for the CDR3: TGCGCCAGCAGCTTGGTTGCGGGGGCCCGTCTCACAGATACGCAGTATTTT. Its protein is CASSLVAGARLTDTQYF.

This clone was seen more than once but under ten times. The V call is TRBV6-5, the J call TRBJ1-5; D gene uncertain. Trimming shortened V by 3 bases and J by 7 bases, and 10 bases separated the two germline ends. The CDR3 runs 13 residues. CDR1 MNHEY and CDR2 SVGAGI come from the germline V gene. CDR3 loop: CASSYGREQPQHF. The CDR3 DNA follows: TGTGCCAGCAGTTATGGAAGGGAACAGCCCCAGCATTTT.

The V gene is TRBV19, the J gene TRBJ2-7; 8 bases are shared with TRBD1. After removal of 1 base from V and 4 bases from J, the junction contained 6 bases not matched to a gene. The CDR3 contains 15 residues. Germline V gives CDR1 LNHDA, CDR2 SQIVND (reference sequence). The CDR3 sequence is CASSIGGQGLYEQYF. As DNA, the CDR3 is TGTGCCAGTAGTATAGGCGGACAGGGTCTATACGAGCAGTACTTC.

The CDR3 bases are TGTGCCAGCAGGATCGGCGCAGGGATGCTACCCTACGAGCAGTACTTC. Amino acid sequence: CASRIGAGMLPYEQYF. The chain carries TRBV2 and TRBJ2-7, with a possible D match to TRBD1 (5 bases). CDR3 length: 16 residues. V gave up 6 bases and J gave up 2 bases, with 20 bases separating them. The germline V gene has CDR1 SNHLY and CDR2 FYNNEI.

This rearrangement joins TRBV25-1 to TRBJ1-6; D gene ambiguous. V was cut by 7 bases and J by 7 bases, with 11 bases left in between. In germline, CDR1 is MGHDK, CDR2 SYGVNS. This CDR3 is 13 amino acids long. DNA for the CDR3: TGTGCCAGCACCGATTTTGTAAATTCACCCCTCCACTTT. Protein sequence: CASTDFVNSPLHF.

The rearrangement uses TRBV28 and TRBJ2-7; D is unclear. Per the germline V gene, CDR1 is MDHEN and CDR2 is SYDVKM. The CDR3 runs 10 residues. V was cut by 5 bases and J by 4 bases, with 3 bases left in between. The CDR3 sequence is CASSLYEQYF. The CDR3 nucleotides are TGTGCCAGCAGTCTATACGAGCAGTACTTC.

This clone has a single count. This sequence joins TRBV3-1 (or the pseudogene TRBV3-2) and TRBJ1-3, with 7 bases that match TRBD1. The CDR3 spans 15 residues. Germline CDR1 LGHDT, CDR2 YNNKEL (reference sequence). The V gene end was trimmed by 2 bases and the J gene end by 2 bases; junction bases not matched to a gene: 3. The CDR3 loop is CASSQQTGTGNTIYF. CDR3 bases: TGTGCCAGCAGCCAACAGACAGGGACTGGAAACACCATATATTTT.

This chain uses TRBV27 with TRBJ2-1; D is undetermined. V was pared by 0 bases and J by 2 bases, with 8 bases between. The CDR3 has 15 residues. The germline CDR1 and CDR2 sequences are MNHEY and SMNVEV (reference sequence). DNA for the CDR3: TGTGCCAGCAGTTTATCCCGAGGACCCTACAATGAGCAGTTCTTC. Translation: CASSLSRGPYNEQFF.

This clone appeared a few times. The rearrangement uses TRBV10-3 and TRBJ1-6; no reliable D call. Germline-derived CDR1 and CDR2 are ENHRY and SYGVKD. This CDR3 is 12 amino acids long. Trimming stripped 3 bases from V and 3 bases from J, with 0 bases between. The CDR3 here is CAISDYNSPLHF. The CDR3 nucleotides read TGTGCCATCAGTGACTATAATTCACCCCTCCACTTT.

The chain combines TRBV18 with TRBJ1-1; 9 bases are shared with TRBD1. CDR1 KGHSH and CDR2 LQKENI come from the germline V gene. Losses at the gene ends were 6 bases for V and 0 bases for J; bases not matched to a gene: 5. This CDR3 spans 15 amino acids. The CDR3 protein is CASSRGDRVNTEAFF. CDR3 in DNA: TGTGCCAGCTCCCGTGGGGACAGGGTGAACACTGAAGCTTTCTTT. Supplemented by reference TRBV18 and TRBJ1-1, the full variable domain reads NAGVMQNPRHLVRRRGQEARLRCSPMKGHSHVYWYRQLPEEGLKFMVYLQKENIIDESGMPKERFSAEFPKEGPSILRIQQVVRGDSAAYFCASSRGDRVNTEAFFGQGTRLTVV.

This clone was observed a single time. CDR3 nucleotides: TGTGCCAGCAGCCCCGGACAGAGCTATGGCTACACCTTC. This translates into CASSPGQSYGYTF. The chain links TRBV5-4 to TRBJ1-2; D may be TRBD1 (6 bases). V shed 4 bases and J shed 4 bases, with 11 bases lying between them. Germline V gene lookup returns CDR1 SGHNT and CDR2 YYREEE (reference sequence). The CDR3 is 13 amino acids. Variable domain in full (rest from reference TRBV5-4 and TRBJ1-2): ETGVTQSPTHLIKTRGQQVTLRCSSQSGHNTVSWYQQALGQGPQFIFQYYREEENGRGNFPPRFSGLQFPNYSSELNVNALELDDSALYLCASSPGQSYGYTFGSGTRLTVV.

V is TRBV19 and J is TRBJ2-7; D is perhaps TRBD1 or TRBD2 (5 bases each). The V gene lost 7 bases and the J gene lost 0 bases, with 13 bases spanning the gap. In germline, CDR1 is LNHDA, CDR2 SQIVND (reference sequence). The length of the CDR3 is 14 residues. CDR3: CASTPPGASYEQYF. The CDR3 DNA reads as TGTGCCAGTACCCCTCCCGGGGCCTCCTACGAGCAGTACTTC.

This clone has a handful of counts. The chain couples TRBV10-1 to TRBJ2-1; TRBD2 might be the D (5 bases). The CDR3 length is 18 residues. V was pared by 2 bases and J by 5 bases, with 22 bases between. The germline CDR1 and CDR2 sequences are WNHNN and SYGVQD (reference sequence). The CDR3 DNA reads as TGCGCCAGCAGTGAGCCTTACGTAGAGGGTCCACTCCACAATGAGCAGTTCTTC. It encodes CASSEPYVEGPLHNEQFF.

This clone was found a few times. This sequence joins TRBV18 and TRBJ1-3; 9 nucleotides agree with TRBD1. The trim removed 3 bases at V and 3 bases at J, leaving 9 bases unmatched. From germline, CDR1 is KGHSH and CDR2 LQKENI. This CDR3 contains 17 residues. CDR3: CASSPTGTGLIGNTIYF. The CDR3 nucleotides read TGTGCCAGCTCACCGACCGGGACAGGGTTAATTGGAAACACCATATATTTT.

This chain links TRBV2 with TRBJ1-3; 10 bases are shared with TRBD1. This CDR3 contains 16 residues. Germline trimming cut 7 bases from V and 0 bases from J; bases unmatched to any gene: 6. Germline V gives CDR1 SNHLY, CDR2 FYNNEI. This chain's CDR3 is CASKGQGTSSGNTIYF. Written as DNA, the CDR3 is TGTGCCAGCAAGGGACAGGGGACCTCCTCTGGAAACACCATATATTTT.

J is TRBJ1-2 and V is TRBV19, with D possibly matching TRBD1 (5 bases). This CDR3 is 13 amino acids long. The V gene lost 5 bases and the J gene lost 4 bases, with 11 bases spanning the gap. CDR1 is LNHDA and CDR2 is SQIVND in the germline V gene (reference sequence). CDR3 sequence (DNA): TGTGCCAGTAGTTTACAGGCTTCCTATGGCTACACCTTC. This codes for CASSLQASYGYTF.

The chain links TRBV15 to TRBJ1-5; possible D gene TRBD1, 6 bases. Per the germline V gene, CDR1 is LNHNV and CDR2 is YYDKDF (reference sequence). The length of the CDR3 is 14 residues. The V gene lost 3 bases and the J gene lost 4 bases, with 10 bases spanning the gap. CDR3 sequence (DNA): TGTGCCACCAGCAGCGGACAGCTGAATCAGCCCCAGCATTTT. Amino acid sequence: CATSSGQLNQPQHF.

The J gene is TRBJ2-3, the V gene TRBV18, with D perhaps TRBD1 (6 bases). The CDR3 spans 13 residues. Trimming took off 2 bases at V and 6 bases at J, with 9 bases between the two ends. CDR1 is KGHSH, CDR2 LQKENI, per germline. CDR3: CASSPGGRDTQYF. CDR3 sequence (DNA): TGTGCCAGCTCACCAGGGGGCCGGGATACGCAGTATTTT.

This chain uses TRBV28 with TRBJ2-1, with D tentatively TRBD1 or TRBD2 (6 bases each). Deletions cut 4 bases from V and 4 bases from J, with 14 bases between. The CDR3 has 15 residues. The germline V gene has CDR1 MDHEN and CDR2 SYDVKM. CDR3 loop: CASSSSWGAYNEQFF. CDR3 sequence (DNA): TGTGCCAGCAGTTCAAGCTGGGGGGCTTACAATGAGCAGTTCTTC.

This clone was recorded a few times. The junction differs from germline at one of its ends, possibly a read error. This sequence joins TRBV7-2 and TRBJ1-5; D might be TRBD1 (6 bases). This CDR3 has 16 residues. Germline V gives CDR1 SGHTA, CDR2 FQGNSA. CDR3 nucleotide sequence: TGTGCCAGCAGCGTAGCCTCGACAGGTATCAATCAGCCCCAGCATTTT. Translating it yields CASSVASTGINQPQHF.

The count of this clone is one. The chain joins TRBV3-1 (or the pseudogene TRBV3-2) to TRBJ2-7; 9 bases fit TRBD1. The J segment lost 2 bases and the V segment lost 4 bases, leaving 0 bases of the junction unmatched. Germline lookup yields CDR1 LGHDT and CDR2 YNNKEL (reference sequence). The CDR3 runs to 13 residues. CDR3 in DNA: TGTGCCAGCAGCCGGGACAGGGCCTACGAGCAGTACTTC. Protein sequence: CASSRDRAYEQYF.

J is TRBJ2-7 and V is TRBV15, with TRBD2 identical over 7 bases. This CDR3 is built from 17 residues. With 5 bases clipped from V and 2 bases from J, the junction kept 15 bases outside the gene matches. From germline, CDR1 is LNHNV and CDR2 YYDKDF (reference sequence). The CDR3 region has the DNA TGTGCCACCAGCGGGGGTTCGGGGAGGGGACCCACCTACGAGCAGTACTTC. This encodes CATSGGSGRGPTYEQYF.

This rearrangement joins TRBV6-1 to TRBJ1-2; weak D call: TRBD1 (5 bases). The V end lost 1 base, the J end lost 7 bases, and 13 bases lay between the germline ends. Germline loops: CDR1 MNHNS, CDR2 SASEGT. This CDR3 has 14 amino acids. The CDR3 sequence is CASSEGGRARGYTF. CDR3 nucleotide sequence: TGTGCCAGCAGTGAAGGGGGCAGGGCCCGTGGCTACACCTTC.

The gene calls are TRBV19 and TRBJ2-3; possibly TRBD1 for D (5 bases). CDR1 is LNHDA, CDR2 SQIVND, per germline (reference sequence). This CDR3 has 13 residues. V was cut by 4 bases and J by 3 bases, with 8 bases left in between. The CDR3 is CASSTQGTDTQYF. The CDR3 coding sequence is TGTGCCAGTAGTACGCAGGGAACAGATACGCAGTATTTT.

The chain couples TRBV5-1 to TRBJ2-3; TRBD1 is a possible D gene (6 bases). V dropped 3 bases and J dropped 0 bases, with 14 bases sitting between them. CDR3 size: 16 residues. Germline CDR1 and CDR2: SGHRS and YFSETQ. CDR3 DNA: TGCGCCAGCAGCTGGGGGACAACTACTAGCACAGATACGCAGTATTTT. Translated: CASSWGTTTSTDTQYF.

This CDR3 is CASSFRTANSPLHF. The CDR3 nucleotides read TGTGCCAGCAGTTTTAGAACAGCTAATTCACCCCTCCACTTT. The V and J genes are TRBV27 and TRBJ1-6; unclear D gene. Trimming cost V 3 bases and J 6 bases, with 9 bases left between them. The CDR3 is 14 residues long. Germline-derived CDR1 and CDR2 are MNHEY and SMNVEV (reference sequence).

The rearrangement links TRBV7-2 to TRBJ1-4; D is undetermined. CDR1 and CDR2 from the germline V gene are SGHTA and FQGNSA. The CDR3 has 17 amino acids. V dropped 2 bases and J dropped 3 bases, with 16 bases sitting between them. The CDR3 spells CASSLYPGSAANEKLFF. For the CDR3, the DNA is TGTGCCAGCAGCTTATATCCGGGGTCCGCGGCTAATGAAAAACTGTTTTTT.

The chain combines TRBV6-5 with TRBJ1-6; maybe TRBD1 (6 bases). Germline V lookup: CDR1 MNHEY, CDR2 SVGAGI. The CDR3 spans 13 residues. Trimming shortened V by 7 bases and J by 7 bases, and 11 bases separated the two germline ends. As DNA, the CDR3 is TGTGCCAGCACAGGACAGATAAATTCACCCCTCCACTTT. Its protein product is CASTGQINSPLHF.

The chain employs TRBV7-6 and TRBJ2-3; 12 bases line up with TRBD2. With V trimmed by 5 bases and J by 3 bases, 3 bases remained unmatched. The CDR3 loop spans 15 amino acids. Germline loops: CDR1 SGHVS, CDR2 FNYEAQ. The CDR3 DNA sequence: TGTGCCAGCAGCCTCGGACTAGCGGGAACAGATACGCAGTATTTT. Translation: CASSLGLAGTDTQYF.

This clone was observed a few times. This chain joins TRBV15 and TRBJ1-2; 7 positions match TRBD1. The CDR3 consists of 15 residues. V lost 3 bases and J lost 3; bases outside the gene matches: 7. CDR1 is LNHNV and CDR2 is YYDKDF in the germline V gene (reference sequence). The CDR3 reads CATSRGLQGDYGYTF. Written as DNA, the CDR3 is TGTGCCACCAGCAGGGGTTTGCAGGGGGACTATGGCTACACCTTC.

The chain joins TRBV28 to TRBJ1-1, with 8 bases aligning to TRBD1. The V and J ends lost 8 bases and 6 bases, in that order; junction bases with no gene match: 5. CDR1 is MDHEN, CDR2 SYDVKM, per germline. The CDR3 is 12 amino acids. CDR3 protein: CASGQGAPEAFF. The CDR3 nucleotides read TGTGCCAGCGGGCAGGGGGCTCCTGAAGCTTTCTTT. The whole variable domain, remainder taken from reference TRBV28 and TRBJ1-1, is DVKVTQSSRYLVKRTGEKVFLECVQDMDHENMFWYRQDPGLGLRLIYFSYDVKMKEKGDIPEGYSVSREKKERFSLILESASTNQTSMYLCASGQGAPEAFFGQGTRLTVV.

This clone was detected once. This chain connects TRBV7-2 to TRBJ2-7; perhaps D is TRBD1 or TRBD2 (5 bases each). The CDR3 is 14 residues long. Trimming pared 5 bases from V and 6 bases from J, leaving 17 bases between. Germline CDR1 and CDR2: SGHTA and FQGNSA. CDR3 coding DNA: TGTGCCAGCAGCGGAACGGGACCTGAGGTCGAGCAGTACTTC. It is translated as CASSGTGPEVEQYF. The complete variable domain, with remaining parts taken from reference TRBV7-2 and TRBJ2-7, reads GAGVSQSPSNKVTEKGKDVELRCDPISGHTALYWYRQSLGQGLEFLIYFQGNSAPDKSGLPSDRFSAERTGGSVSTLTIQRTQQEDSAVYLCASSGTGPEVEQYFGPGTRLTVT.